The 32 T cell receptor beta chains below come from one sample, sequenced in a study of blood T cell repertoires in COVID-19. Measured with immunoSEQ multiplex PCR; TCRdb has only the in-frame clones, and not every one. The sample has 240,000 or so clones, roughly 90% seen once. The specimen was peripheral blood. The receptors come from a woman aged 25 to 45 with acute or convalescent COVID-19.

V and J are TRBV24-1 and TRBJ2-2; TRBD1 aligns across 7 bases. In germline, CDR1 is KGHDR, CDR2 SFDVKD. This CDR3 is 16 amino acids long. V was clipped by 5 bases and J by 1 base; unmatched bases: 6. CDR3 nucleotides: TGTGCCACCAGTGCTGCCGGGACAGAGAACACCGGGGAGCTGTTTTTT. Translation: CATSAAGTENTGELFF.

CDR3 DNA sequence: TGTGCCAGCAGCGCCGCGCCGACGGGGATTAACTATGGCTACACCTTC. Translating it yields CASSAAPTGINYGYTF. The chain combines TRBV9 with TRBJ1-2; D call uncertain. This CDR3 has 16 amino acids. Germline V gene sequence: CDR1 SGDLS, CDR2 YYNGEE. The V end was cut by 3 bases, the J end by 1 base, with 16 bases between. The full variable domain, completed using reference TRBV9 and TRBJ1-2, is DSGVTQTPKHLITATGQRVTLRCSPRSGDLSVYWYQQSLDQGLQFLIQYYNGEERAKGNILERFSAQQFPDLHSELNLSSLELGDSALYFCASSAAPTGINYGYTFGSGTRLTVV.

The gene calls are TRBV6-6 and TRBJ2-3; the match to TRBD2 covers 13 bases. Germline lookup yields CDR1 MNHNY and CDR2 SVGAGI (reference sequence). This CDR3 is 16 amino acids long. V trimming: 6 bases; J trimming: 6 bases; junction bases outside the gene matches: 9. CDR3 sequence reads: CASSQGLAGLGDTQYF. As DNA, the CDR3 is TGTGCCAGCAGCCAGGGACTAGCGGGACTAGGGGATACGCAGTATTTT.

V is TRBV24-1 and J is TRBJ2-1, with D perhaps matching TRBD2 (5 bases). With 4 bases removed from V and 0 bases from J, the gap between germline ends came to 12 bases. CDR1 KGHDR and CDR2 SFDVKD come from the germline V gene. The CDR3 length is 16 residues. DNA for the CDR3: TGTGCCACCAGTGACCGCAGAGGGAGCTCCTACAATGAGCAGTTCTTC. Translation gives CATSDRRGSSYNEQFF.

The chain uses TRBV20-1 and TRBJ2-1, with 8 bases that match TRBD2. V lost 3 bases to trimming and J lost 3 bases; unmatched junction nucleotides: 4. Per germline, CDR1 DFQATT and CDR2 SNEGSKA (reference sequence). The CDR3 contains 14 residues. CDR3 coding DNA: TGCAGTGCTAGTGACCTAGCGGGCTACAATGAGCAGTTCTTC. It translates to CSASDLAGYNEQFF.

V gene TRBV3-1 (or the pseudogene TRBV3-2) combines with J gene TRBJ1-6, with no clear D. V was shortened by 4 bases and J by 7 bases, with 17 bases between the two germline ends. From germline, CDR1 is LGHDT and CDR2 YNNKEL (reference sequence). The CDR3 spans 16 residues. CDR3 in DNA: TGTGCCAGCAGCCCGGGAGAGTCTTTGGTCAATTCACCCCTCCACTTT. Translation gives CASSPGESLVNSPLHF.

The chain couples TRBV7-8 to TRBJ2-7; D is possibly TRBD1 (6 bases). CDR3 length: 13 residues. In germline, CDR1 is SGHVS, CDR2 FQNEAQ. Trimming removed 5 bases from V and 3 bases from J, with 11 bases in between. Here the CDR3 DNA reads TGTGCCAGCAGCCGAACAGGGTTCTACGAGCAGTACTTC. The encoded protein is CASSRTGFYEQYF.

This chain joins TRBV6-5 and TRBJ2-1; maybe TRBD2 (6 bases). V was clipped by 4 bases and J by 2 bases, with 12 bases between them. Germline loops: CDR1 MNHEY, CDR2 SVGAGI. There are 15 residues in the CDR3. As DNA, the CDR3 is TGTGCCAGCAGTTTGACCGGAGGGCCCTACAATGAGCAGTTCTTC. Translation: CASSLTGGPYNEQFF.

The chain joins TRBV6-5 to TRBJ2-7; 10 nucleotides agree with TRBD2. Germline V CDR1 and CDR2: MNHEY, SVGAGI. V lost 2 bases and J lost 9; bases outside the gene matches: 13. The CDR3 covers 16 residues. The CDR3 DNA reads TGTGCCAGCAGTTACGTCCTAGCGGGAGAAGGTGAGGTGCAGTACTTC. Translation gives CASSYVLAGEGEVQYF.

This clone was seen more than once but under ten times. J is TRBJ2-1 and V is TRBV3-1 (or the pseudogene TRBV3-2), with TRBD2 matching over 7 bases. Germline V gives CDR1 LGHDT, CDR2 YNNKEL (reference sequence). There are 22 residues in the CDR3. Trimming cost V 4 bases and J 3 bases; bases outside gene matches: 27. The CDR3 sequence: CASSRRNPSGYLKVGRYNEQFF. CDR3 nucleotides: TGTGCCAGCAGCCGCAGGAACCCTAGCGGCTACCTTAAAGTGGGACGCTACAATGAGCAGTTCTTC.

The chain employs TRBV14 and TRBJ1-6; D is possibly TRBD1 (5 bases). V was shortened by 6 bases and J by 7 bases, with 19 bases between the two germline ends. Germline CDR1 reads SGHDN; CDR2 reads FVKESK. The CDR3 extends over 16 amino acids. CDR3 DNA: TGTGCCAGCAGTCAAACCAGGGTCCGGGCCAATTCACCCCTCCACTTT. Its translation is CASSQTRVRANSPLHF. Using reference TRBV14 and TRBJ1-6 for the parts outside the CDR3, the full variable domain is EAGVTQFPSHSVIEKGQTVTLRCDPISGHDNLYWYRRVMGKEIKFLLHFVKESKQDESGMPNNRFLAERTGGTYSTLKVQPAELEDSGVYFCASSQTRVRANSPLHFGNGTRLTVT.

J is TRBJ1-5 and V is TRBV6-6; D perhaps matches TRBD1 (6 bases). Deletions cut 7 bases from V and 6 bases from J, with 13 bases between. The CDR3 runs to 13 residues. CDR1 and CDR2 (germline): MNHNY, SVGAGI (reference sequence). CDR3 bases: TGTGCCAGCAACTTGTCAGGGGTTCAGCCCCAGCATTTT. It encodes CASNLSGVQPQHF.

The rearrangement links TRBV3-1 (or the pseudogene TRBV3-2) to TRBJ2-7; no reliable D call. The CDR3 sequence is 13 residues long. The germline CDR1 and CDR2 sequences are LGHDT and YNNKEL (reference sequence). V lost 4 bases and J lost 12, with 19 bases in between. The CDR3 region is CASSPAVRSQLYF. CDR3 bases: TGTGCCAGCAGCCCCGCAGTCAGGTCCCAGCTGTACTTC.

The chain employs TRBV25-1 and TRBJ2-3, with a tentative D call TRBD2 (5 bases). Germline V gene data show CDR1 as MGHDK and CDR2 as SYGVNS. The V end was cut by 2 bases, the J end by 0 bases, with 9 bases between. CDR3 length equals 15 residues. CDR3 in DNA: TGTGCCAGCAGTGAAAGCGGAGACAGCACAGATACGCAGTATTTT. The encoded protein is CASSESGDSTDTQYF.

This clone was recorded only once. The chain has TRBV12-3 or TRBV12-4 and TRBJ1-4, with D uncertain. This CDR3 has 12 residues. V was clipped by 5 bases and J by 7 bases, with 8 bases between them. The CDR3 region has the DNA TGTGCCAGCAGTAGCACCGTTGAAAAACTGTTTTTT. Translated, it gives CASSSTVEKLFF.

This chain links TRBV11-2 with TRBJ2-5; D might be TRBD1 (5 bases). This CDR3 contains 15 residues. V was clipped by 4 bases and J by 4 bases, with 16 bases between them. Per germline, CDR1 SGHAT and CDR2 FQNNGV. CDR3 DNA: TGTGCCAGCAGCTCCCAGGGCCTCTTGCGAGAGACCCAGTACTTC. This sequence encodes CASSSQGLLRETQYF.

The chain links TRBV6-2 or TRBV6-3 to TRBJ1-5; D may be TRBD1 (6 bases). The CDR3 runs 15 residues. Between the trimmed V and J ends, which lost 0 bases and 4 bases, there was a span of 10 bases. CDR1 is MNHEY and CDR2 is SVGEGT in the germline V gene. CDR3 DNA: TGTGCCAGCAGTTACTCGATGGACAGAAATCAGCCCCAGCATTTT. Translated, it gives CASSYSMDRNQPQHF.

The V gene is TRBV29-1, the J gene TRBJ2-1; 8 bases fit TRBD2. The trim removed 3 bases at V and 7 bases at J, leaving 5 bases unmatched. The CDR3 is 13 amino acids. Germline V gives CDR1 SQVTM, CDR2 ANQGSEA. CDR3 protein: CSVESGGVNEQFF. CDR3 coding DNA: TGCAGCGTTGAGTCGGGAGGGGTTAATGAGCAGTTCTTC.

About this clone itself: Within the sample, other DNA sequences also encode this same CDR3. The chain carries TRBV27 and TRBJ2-7; D is undetermined. Trimming stripped 4 bases from V and 2 bases from J, with 12 bases between. The germline V gene has CDR1 MNHEY and CDR2 SMNVEV (reference sequence). This CDR3 contains 14 residues. The CDR3 bases are TGTGCCAGCAGTTCCTCGGTGGGCCCCTACGAGCAGTACTTC. Its protein product is CASSSSVGPYEQYF.

This clone was seen just once. The chain links TRBV6-5 to TRBJ2-1; 8 bases line up with TRBD1. This CDR3 spans 13 amino acids. V was clipped by 2 bases and J by 6 bases; unmatched bases: 0. The germline CDR1 and CDR2 sequences are MNHEY and SVGAGI. The CDR3 DNA follows: TGTGCCAGCAGTTACGGGACAGGCAATGAGCAGTTCTTC. It codes for CASSYGTGNEQFF.

The rearrangement joins TRBV7-9 to TRBJ2-2, with D possibly matching TRBD2 (6 bases). This CDR3 contains 19 residues. Germline CDR1 SEHNR, CDR2 FQNEAQ (reference sequence). V gave up 5 bases and J gave up 2 bases, with 24 bases separating them. The CDR3 loop is CASSRRPLELAVNTGELFF. For the CDR3, the DNA is TGTGCCAGCAGCCGACGCCCCTTGGAACTAGCCGTTAACACCGGGGAGCTGTTTTTT.

V usage is TRBV6-2 or TRBV6-3 and J usage is TRBJ1-5; D is perhaps TRBD1 (5 bases). The germline V gene has CDR1 MNHEY and CDR2 SVGEGT. V lost 5 bases and J 6 bases, leaving 14 bases between the germline ends. There are 14 residues in the CDR3. The CDR3 DNA reads as TGTGCCAGCAGTAACGGACACCTTACTCAGCCCCAGCATTTT. This codes for CASSNGHLTQPQHF.

The J gene is TRBJ2-7, the V gene TRBV3-1 (or the pseudogene TRBV3-2); TRBD1 might be the D (6 bases). Germline V gives CDR1 LGHDT, CDR2 YNNKEL (reference sequence). The V end lost 0 bases, the J end lost 3 bases, and 12 bases lay between the germline ends. There are 15 residues in the CDR3. CDR3 nucleotides: TGTGCCAGCAGCCAAGATCTGGGACACAGCTACGAGCAGTACTTC. Translated: CASSQDLGHSYEQYF.

By share, this clone counts as medium-sized. The chain recombines TRBV7-9 with TRBJ2-4, with a weak D call TRBD1 (6 bases). The CDR3 consists of 15 residues. Trimming removed 5 bases from V and 8 bases from J, with 19 bases in between. CDR1 and CDR2 (germline): SEHNR, FQNEAQ (reference sequence). The CDR3 sequence: CASSTQGRAQDIQYF. Written as DNA, the CDR3 is TGTGCCAGCAGCACACAGGGAAGGGCCCAGGACATTCAGTACTTC.

This clone was found once. This chain connects TRBV19 to TRBJ2-1; 7 nucleotides align to TRBD2. This CDR3 spans 17 amino acids. Germline V lookup: CDR1 LNHDA, CDR2 SQIVND (reference sequence). Trimming cost V 6 bases and J 0 bases; bases outside gene matches: 11. CDR3 nucleotide sequence: TGTGCCAGTAGCCTGGAACGGCGGGGGAGCTCCTACAATGAGCAGTTCTTC. Its protein is CASSLERRGSSYNEQFF.

V usage is TRBV15 and J usage is TRBJ2-2, with TRBD2 identical over 7 bases. The CDR3 is made up of 15 amino acids. CDR1 LNHNV and CDR2 YYDKDF come from the germline V gene (reference sequence). V trimming: 3 bases; J trimming: 7 bases; junction bases outside the gene matches: 8. The chain's CDR3 is CATSSTGRPHGELFF. DNA for the CDR3: TGTGCCACCAGCAGCACCGGGAGGCCCCACGGGGAGCTGTTTTTT.

The rearrangement uses TRBV7-8 and TRBJ2-7, with D perhaps TRBD1 (6 bases). CDR3 length: 23 residues. V was pared by 5 bases and J by 4 bases, with 42 bases between. Germline V gives CDR1 SGHVS, CDR2 FQNEAQ. CDR3 in DNA: TGTGCCAGCAGCCTTACTATCGGTGCCAGCAGCTTCTTTTTTCGGACAGACAATTACGAGCAGTACTTC. Protein sequence: CASSLTIGASSFFFRTDNYEQYF.

This clone came up once. This chain joins TRBV7-3 and TRBJ2-1, with 9 bases that match TRBD1. The ends lost 0 bases at V and 1 base at J; junction bases unmatched: 4. Germline V CDR1 and CDR2: SGHTA, FQGTGA. The CDR3 sequence is 17 residues long. The CDR3 DNA reads as TGTGCCAGCAGCTTAACGTTGGACAGGGGATCCTACAATGAGCAGTTCTTC. Translated, it gives CASSLTLDRGSYNEQFF.

The rearrangement links TRBV19 to TRBJ1-5, with D perhaps matching TRBD1 (6 bases). The V gene's germline CDR1 is LNHDA and CDR2 SQIVND (reference sequence). V lost 7 bases and J lost 1, with 17 bases in between. The CDR3 spans 16 residues. CDR3 residues: CASTQTGGESNQPQHF. The CDR3 nucleotides are TGTGCCAGTACGCAAACGGGGGGCGAGAGCAATCAGCCCCAGCATTTT.

V and J are TRBV7-9 and TRBJ1-4; 8 positions agree with TRBD1. V lost 5 bases, J lost 0 bases, and 11 bases stayed unmatched. Germline CDR1 SEHNR, CDR2 FQNEAQ (reference sequence). The CDR3 has 18 amino acids. The CDR3: CASSPTGQEIATNEKLFF. In DNA form, the CDR3 reads TGTGCCAGCAGCCCTACGGGACAGGAGATAGCAACTAATGAAAAACTGTTTTTT.

The V gene is TRBV27, the J gene TRBJ1-2; 8 bases align to TRBD1. The CDR3 contains 14 residues. V shed 5 bases, J shed 4 bases, and the junction held 6 bases outside the gene matches. CDR1 and CDR2 from the germline V gene are MNHEY and SMNVEV (reference sequence). CDR3 coding DNA: TGTGCCAGCAGTATGACAGGGGCTACCTATGGCTACACCTTC. Translated, it gives CASSMTGATYGYTF.

The V gene is TRBV5-5, the J gene TRBJ1-4; D is undetermined. CDR1 and CDR2 from the germline V gene are SGHKS and YYEKEE (reference sequence). The V end lost 1 base, the J end lost 7 bases, and 8 bases lay between the germline ends. This CDR3 contains 13 residues. The CDR3 sequence is CASSLSPSEKLFF. CDR3 DNA sequence: TGTGCCAGCAGCTTGTCCCCCTCTGAAAAACTGTTTTTT.